This T cell receptor beta chain was captured by sequencing in a study of neurological immune-mediated disorders. Overall study results and limits: Sharing of CDR3 amino acid sequences among expanded clones across subjects was absent, suggesting private repertoires in all groups.

A blood bank in Maryland, USA, provided the volunteers who served as healthy controls. The unsorted libraries originated from 2 million PBMCs kept at -80 C. This clonotype was seen repeatedly, ten times or more. Its matching antigen is unknown. CDR3 length: 14 amino acids. Germline assignment: CDR1 SGHTA and CDR2 FQGTGA. V lost 0 bases and J lost 3; bases outside the gene matches: 0. A 10-nucleotide random UMI tagged transcripts in template-switch 5'RACE cDNA synthesis. Each CDR3 protein is one row after TCRdb ran MiXCR on the 5' RACE reads. The profile shows approximately 29,000 distinct CDR3 sequences, 12% of them singletons.

The sequenced sample consisted of PBMCs. V gene TRBV7-3 combines with J gene TRBJ2-3; the match to TRBD2 covers 7 bases. This sequence was found in a man in his fifties or sixties in good health. Written as DNA, the CDR3 is TGTGCCAGCAGCTTAACCGGGAGGACAGATACGCAGTATTTT. This encodes CASSLTGRTDTQYF.